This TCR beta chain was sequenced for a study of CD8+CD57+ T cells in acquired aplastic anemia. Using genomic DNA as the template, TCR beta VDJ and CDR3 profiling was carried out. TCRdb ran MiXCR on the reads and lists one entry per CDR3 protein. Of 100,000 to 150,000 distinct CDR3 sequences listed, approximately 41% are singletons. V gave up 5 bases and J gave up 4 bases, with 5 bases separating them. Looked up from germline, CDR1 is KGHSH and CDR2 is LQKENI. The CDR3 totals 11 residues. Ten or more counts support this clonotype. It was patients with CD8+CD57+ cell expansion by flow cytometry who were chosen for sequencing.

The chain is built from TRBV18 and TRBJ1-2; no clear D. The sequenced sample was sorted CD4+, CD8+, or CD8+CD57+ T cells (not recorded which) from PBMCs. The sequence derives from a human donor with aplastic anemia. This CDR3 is CASSGTYGYTF. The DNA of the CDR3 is TGTGCCAGCTCAGGAACCTATGGCTACACCTTC. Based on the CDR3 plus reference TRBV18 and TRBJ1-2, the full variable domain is NAGVMQNPRHLVRRRGQEARLRCSPMKGHSHVYWYRQLPEEGLKFMVYLQKENIIDESGMPKERFSAEFPKEGPSILRIQQVVRGDSAAYFCASSGTYGYTFGSGTRLTVV.